A few counts support the clone carrying this TCR beta chain. Its antigen is not identified. This entry is derived from a study of cytomegalovirus exposure and HLA in healthy donors. Study results and caveats: The study labeled under 200 TCR beta chains cytomegalovirus-associated.

The primer mix had 60 Vbeta and 13 Jbeta primers. Sequencing used immunoSEQ multiplex PCR; TCRdb keeps in-frame clones, though not all of them. Seen here are about 130,000 clones, under 10% observed once, and the top ten hold around 7%. The germline V gene encodes CDR1 SQVTM and CDR2 ANQGSEA. CDR3 length: 13 residues. J lost 2 bases, V lost 5 bases, and 3 bases had no gene match. The V call is TRBV29-1, the J call TRBJ2-3; 8 bases fit TRBD2. Sample: PBMCs. This TCR derives from a woman in her thirties or forties in good health and CMV-seropositive. This chain's CDR3 is CSVRGGNTDTQYF. The CDR3 DNA is TGCAGCGTTCGGGGGGGTAACACAGATACGCAGTATTTT.